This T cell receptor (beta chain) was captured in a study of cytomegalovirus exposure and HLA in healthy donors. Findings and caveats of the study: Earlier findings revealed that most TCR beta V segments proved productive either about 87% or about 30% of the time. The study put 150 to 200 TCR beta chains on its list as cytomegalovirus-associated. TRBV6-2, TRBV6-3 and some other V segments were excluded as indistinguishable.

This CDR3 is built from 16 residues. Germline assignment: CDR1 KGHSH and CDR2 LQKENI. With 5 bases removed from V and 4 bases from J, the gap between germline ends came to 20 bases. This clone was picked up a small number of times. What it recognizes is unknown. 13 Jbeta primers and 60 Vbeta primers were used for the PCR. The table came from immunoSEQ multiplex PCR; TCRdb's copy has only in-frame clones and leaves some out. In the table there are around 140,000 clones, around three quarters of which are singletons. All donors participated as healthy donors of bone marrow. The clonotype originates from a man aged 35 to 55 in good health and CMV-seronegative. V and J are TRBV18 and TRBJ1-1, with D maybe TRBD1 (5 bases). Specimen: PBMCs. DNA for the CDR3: TGTGCCAGCTCATCCGCATCGGTATCTCAGGGCACTGAAGCTTTCTTT. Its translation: CASSSASVSQGTEAFF.